Following are 23 T cell receptor beta chains from one sample sequenced in a study of T cell repertoires in cytomegalovirus infection. These receptors have no identified antigens. TCRdb reanalysed the reads using MiXCR and keeps one entry per CDR3 protein. Of approximately 300,000 distinct CDR3 sequences listed, 20% to 25% were seen once; the top ten hold roughly 14%. This specimen was cultured PBMCs, taken from culture after CMV antigen stimulation. The receptors come from a human donor in good health (CMV status not recorded). Some clones in this sample may be carry-over from other donors' samples.

This clonotype was seen many times. The chain employs TRBV4-3 and TRBJ2-1; TRBD2 matches at 12 bases. CDR1 and CDR2 from the germline V gene are LGHNA and YSLEER. CDR3 length: 14 amino acids. V trimming: 3 bases; J trimming: 7 bases; junction bases outside the gene matches: 1. CDR3 protein: CASSQLAGGNEQFF. DNA of the CDR3: TGCGCCAGCAGCCAGCTAGCGGGGGGGAATGAGCAGTTCTTC.

The chain combines TRBV10-3 with TRBJ1-5, with D tentatively TRBD1 (5 bases). The CDR3 covers 15 residues. Germline V CDR1 and CDR2: ENHRY, SYGVKD. The V and J ends lost 4 bases and 5 bases respectively, with 15 bases between them. The chain's CDR3 is CAISGGSYSDQPQHF. The CDR3 DNA sequence: TGTGCCATCAGTGGGGGGTCCTATTCGGATCAGCCCCAGCATTTT.

In this sample, this clonotype turned up many times. V gene TRBV7-2 combines with J gene TRBJ2-5; TRBD1 agrees at 10 bases. In germline, CDR1 is SGHTA, CDR2 FQGNSA. V was pared by 3 bases and J by 3 bases, with 4 bases of the junction left unmatched. The length of the CDR3 is 15 residues. This CDR3 reads CASSFGGTGEETQYF. The CDR3 nucleotides are TGTGCCAGCAGCTTTGGTGGGACAGGGGAAGAGACCCAGTACTTC.

This clonotype was found many times. CDR3 loop: CASSHTPLDSSNQPQHF. CDR3 coding DNA: TGCGCCAGCAGCCACACCCCCCTCGACAGTAGCAATCAGCCCCAGCATTTT. V is TRBV4-1 and J is TRBJ1-5; a possible D gene is TRBD1 (5 bases). This CDR3 contains 17 residues. Trimming removed 3 bases from V and 0 bases from J, with 15 bases in between. In germline, CDR1 is MGHRA, CDR2 YSYEKL.

The CDR3 DNA reads as TGTGCCAGCAGCCTCCCGGGACTAGCGGGGAGCACAGATACGCAGTATTTT. Translated, it gives CASSLPGLAGSTDTQYF. The chain recombines TRBV5-4 with TRBJ2-3, with TRBD2 identical over 13 bases. Germline lookup yields CDR1 SGHNT and CDR2 YYREEE (reference sequence). With V trimmed by 4 bases and J by 0 bases, 5 bases remained unmatched. The CDR3 contains 17 residues. Combining the CDR3 with reference TRBV5-4 and TRBJ2-3 gives the whole variable domain ETGVTQSPTHLIKTRGQQVTLRCSSQSGHNTVSWYQQALGQGPQFIFQYYREEENGRGNFPPRFSGLQFPNYSSELNVNALELDDSALYLCASSLPGLAGSTDTQYFGPGTRLTVL.

In its sample, this clonotype was seen a few times. CDR3 sequence: CASSLSQGLQEAFF. DNA for the CDR3: TGTGCCAGCAGCCTGTCGCAAGGGTTGCAGGAAGCTTTCTTT. The chain uses TRBV4-2 and TRBJ1-1; D is undetermined. Germline CDR1 LGHNA, CDR2 YNFKEQ. This CDR3 contains 14 residues. The V gene lost 4 bases and the J gene lost 8 bases, with 17 bases spanning the gap.

This clonotype was seen at least ten times. The chain links TRBV7-2 to TRBJ1-1; 8 bases agree with TRBD1. The CDR3 has 14 amino acids. V shed 5 bases and J 4 bases; nucleotides not matched to a gene: 6. In germline, CDR1 is SGHTA, CDR2 FQGNSA. CDR3 nucleotides: TGTGCCAGCAGCCCGAGGACAGGGTCCACTGAAGCTTTCTTT. Residues: CASSPRTGSTEAFF.

This clonotype was seen repeatedly, ten times or more. The rearrangement joins TRBV12-3 or TRBV12-4 to TRBJ1-1; 7 bases match TRBD1. This CDR3 is 14 amino acids long. J gave up 1 base and V 5 bases, and 4 bases lay outside the gene matches. This CDR3 is CASSPRQGNTEAFF. The CDR3 DNA sequence: TGTGCCAGCAGTCCCCGACAGGGGAACACTGAAGCTTTCTTT.

This clonotype has at least ten counts. The chain carries TRBV7-2 and TRBJ2-2; no reliable D call. Germline CDR1 SGHTA, CDR2 FQGNSA. The V gene lost 5 bases and the J gene lost 0 bases, with 10 bases spanning the gap. The CDR3 has 15 amino acids. DNA for the CDR3: TGTGCCAGCAGCCCCCGGACCACGAACACCGGGGAGCTGTTTTTT. This gives the protein CASSPRTTNTGELFF.

This clonotype was found once. The missing conserved phenylalanine or tryptophan at the end of this CDR3 makes a read error likely. The gene calls are TRBV6-1 and TRBJ2-3; D gene uncertain. From germline, CDR1 is MNHNS and CDR2 SASEGT. V gave up 7 bases and J gave up 5 bases, with 13 bases separating them. This CDR3 region has 13 residues. The CDR3 protein is CASISHGEDTQYL. The CDR3 DNA reads as TGTGCCAGCATCTCCCATGGGGAAGATACGCAGTATTTG.

There are a few counts of this clonotype. The chain carries TRBV7-3 and TRBJ1-2, with no clear D. The CDR3 runs to 13 residues. From germline, CDR1 is SGHTA and CDR2 FQGTGA. The ends were cut back, 1 base at V and 8 bases at J, with 11 bases in the middle. This chain's CDR3 is CASSLSRSSGYTF. The CDR3 region has the DNA TGTGCCAGCAGCTTAAGTCGGAGCTCGGGCTACACCTTC.

V gene TRBV12-3 or TRBV12-4 combines with J gene TRBJ2-7; weak D call: TRBD1 (6 bases). The CDR3 spans 15 residues. V lost 3 bases and J lost 5, with 17 bases in between. The CDR3 DNA follows: TGTGCCAGCAGTTTCCGCCAGGGGAGTCGAGACGAGCAGTACGTC. Its translation is CASSFRQGSRDEQYV.

V and J are TRBV11-2 and TRBJ1-1; tentatively, D is TRBD1 (5 bases). Deletions cut 1 base from V and 0 bases from J, with 9 bases between. CDR3 length: 15 residues. CDR1 and CDR2 (germline): SGHAT, FQNNGV. The chain's CDR3 is CASSLVQAMNTEAFF. Here the CDR3 DNA reads TGTGCCAGCAGCTTAGTACAGGCTATGAACACTGAAGCTTTCTTT. Full variable domain (missing parts from reference TRBV11-2 and TRBJ1-1): EAGVAQSPRYKIIEKRQSVAFWCNPISGHATLYWYQQILGQGPKLLIQFQNNGVVDDSQLPKDRFSAERLKGVDSTLKIQPAKLEDSAVYLCASSLVQAMNTEAFFGQGTRLTVV.

The rearrangement joins TRBV4-1 to TRBJ2-7; unclear D gene. Germline lookup yields CDR1 MGHRA and CDR2 YSYEKL. The CDR3 is 13 amino acids. The ends were cut back, 6 bases at V and 7 bases at J, with 16 bases in the middle. CDR3 loop: CASRPSGVGEQYF. DNA of the CDR3: TGCGCCAGCAGGCCAAGTGGTGTGGGAGAGCAGTACTTC.

On this clonotype: The germline gene is not matched at one end of the junction; a read error may be the cause. This chain connects TRBV10-2 to TRBJ2-5; D possibly corresponds to TRBD1 (7 bases). Germline V gene lookup returns CDR1 WSHSY and CDR2 SAAADI. The CDR3 sequence is 14 residues long. The CDR3 region is CTSRGDSLLETQYF. The CDR3 nucleotides are TGCACCAGCAGGGGGGACAGCCTTTTGGAGACCCAGTACTTC.

The chain couples TRBV15 to TRBJ2-1; the match to TRBD2 covers 10 bases. J gave up 6 bases and V 0 bases, and 2 bases lay outside the gene matches. Germline CDR1 is LNHNV and CDR2 is YYDKDF (reference sequence). CDR3 size: 15 residues. The CDR3 here is CATSRDLAGVNEQFF. The CDR3 region has the DNA TGTGCCACCAGCAGAGACCTAGCGGGAGTCAATGAGCAGTTCTTC.

This rearrangement joins TRBV12-3 or TRBV12-4 to TRBJ2-6; D not resolved. Trimming shortened V by 6 bases and J by 2 bases, and 11 bases separated the two germline ends. The CDR3 is 15 residues long. This CDR3 reads CASRSYFTGANVLTF. The CDR3 coding sequence is TGTGCCAGCAGATCTTATTTCACTGGGGCCAACGTCCTGACTTTC.

This sequence joins TRBV27 and TRBJ2-7; the match to TRBD1 covers 10 bases. CDR1 and CDR2 (germline): MNHEY, SMNVEV (reference sequence). The V segment lost 8 bases and the J segment 4 bases; nucleotides outside the gene matches: 2. This CDR3 comprises 12 residues. This CDR3 is CASGQGGYEQYF. The CDR3 nucleotides are TGTGCCAGCGGACAGGGGGGATACGAGCAGTACTTC.

V is TRBV28 and J is TRBJ1-2; TRBD1 might be the D (6 bases). Trimming took off 6 bases at V and 5 bases at J, with 22 bases between the two ends. The CDR3 length is 16 residues. In germline, CDR1 is MDHEN, CDR2 SYDVKM. This chain's CDR3 is CASSPGAGEEVYGYTF. The CDR3 bases are TGTGCCAGCAGCCCGGGGGCGGGAGAAGAAGTTTATGGCTACACCTTC.

This chain links TRBV19 with TRBJ1-2, with TRBD1 matching over 7 bases. The CDR3 consists of 13 residues. The germline V gene encodes CDR1 LNHDA and CDR2 SQIVND (reference sequence). V trimming: 6 bases; J trimming: 4 bases; junction bases outside the gene matches: 5. Here the CDR3 reads CASSRQGGYGYTF. CDR3 DNA: TGTGCCAGTAGCAGACAGGGTGGCTATGGCTACACCTTC.

This rearrangement joins TRBV20-1 to TRBJ2-7, with 7 positions matching TRBD2. The CDR3 covers 12 residues. The ends lost 8 bases at V and 3 bases at J; junction bases unmatched: 7. The germline V gene has CDR1 DFQATT and CDR2 SNEGSKA (reference sequence). As DNA, the CDR3 is TGCAGTTGCCAGGGAGGGGACTACGAGCAGTACTTC. Its protein product is CSCQGGDYEQYF.

The rearrangement joins TRBV20-1 to TRBJ2-3; TRBD2 is a possible D gene (5 bases). The germline V gene has CDR1 DFQATT and CDR2 SNEGSKA (reference sequence). CDR3 length: 12 residues. The V end lost 5 bases, the J end lost 1 base, and 7 bases lay between the germline ends. The CDR3 loop reads CSAGLGTDTQYF. The DNA for the CDR3 is TGCAGTGCTGGACTGGGCACAGATACGCAGTATTTT.

V and J are TRBV7-2 and TRBJ2-1; 11 positions agree with TRBD2. V dropped 5 bases and J dropped 4; count of bases not matched to a gene: 7. In germline, CDR1 is SGHTA, CDR2 FQGNSA. The CDR3 has 16 amino acids. The CDR3 spells CASSAQLAGAYNEQFF. The CDR3, as DNA: TGTGCCAGCAGCGCCCAACTAGCGGGGGCTTACAATGAGCAGTTCTTC. Combining the CDR3 with reference TRBV7-2 and TRBJ2-1 gives the whole variable domain GAGVSQSPSNKVTEKGKDVELRCDPISGHTALYWYRQSLGQGLEFLIYFQGNSAPDKSGLPSDRFSAERTGGSVSTLTIQRTQQEDSAVYLCASSAQLAGAYNEQFFGPGTRLTVL.